Given below is one TCR beta chain in context. The cDNA was produced through 5'RACE with 10-nucleotide random UMIs. TCRdb re-derived calls from the 5' RACE reads in MiXCR, one entry per CDR3 protein. The table lists about 60,000 distinct CDR3 sequences, over 8.5% of them singletons, with about 6.6% in the top ten. Time point of the sample: longitudinal time-point 1 (baseline). The sample originates from a study of neurological immune-mediated disorders. Trimming shortened V by 6 bases and J by 3 bases, and 21 bases separated the two germline ends. From germline, CDR1 is SGHDN and CDR2 FVKESK. The CDR3 contains 17 residues.

The clonotype was recovered from a male donor with HTLV-1-associated myelopathy (HAM/TSP). The chain employs TRBV14 and TRBJ2-1; a weak D match, TRBD1 (6 bases). The material sequenced was PBMCs. CDR3 DNA sequence: TGTGCCAGCAGTCTTAGGGGATGGGGGCCTCTCTACAATGAGCAGTTCTTC. It is translated as CASSLRGWGPLYNEQFF.